This T cell receptor beta chain was sequenced in a study of T-cell memory formation after mild COVID-19. Overall study: The TCR clusters were mostly specific to one donor.

The CDR3 is 12 residues long. Trimming stripped 6 bases from V and 1 base from J, with 5 bases between. Germline V gene data show CDR1 as MNHEY and CDR2 as SVGEGT. The table lists this clonotype with many counts. TCRdb itself ran the 5' RACE reads through MiXCR, one entry per CDR3 protein. The sample lists about 260,000 distinct CDR3 sequences, approximately 16% occurring once. Sequencing was performed on PBMCs or a T cell subset sorted from them (not recorded which). The source is a man younger than 35 who had mild COVID-19 (a few samples of this study predate the infection). Cell type and time point are not known. The gene calls are TRBV6-2 or TRBV6-3 and TRBJ2-3; D call uncertain. CDR3 protein: CASRKGTDTQYF. DNA of the CDR3: TGTGCCAGCAGGAAAGGCACAGATACGCAGTATTTT.